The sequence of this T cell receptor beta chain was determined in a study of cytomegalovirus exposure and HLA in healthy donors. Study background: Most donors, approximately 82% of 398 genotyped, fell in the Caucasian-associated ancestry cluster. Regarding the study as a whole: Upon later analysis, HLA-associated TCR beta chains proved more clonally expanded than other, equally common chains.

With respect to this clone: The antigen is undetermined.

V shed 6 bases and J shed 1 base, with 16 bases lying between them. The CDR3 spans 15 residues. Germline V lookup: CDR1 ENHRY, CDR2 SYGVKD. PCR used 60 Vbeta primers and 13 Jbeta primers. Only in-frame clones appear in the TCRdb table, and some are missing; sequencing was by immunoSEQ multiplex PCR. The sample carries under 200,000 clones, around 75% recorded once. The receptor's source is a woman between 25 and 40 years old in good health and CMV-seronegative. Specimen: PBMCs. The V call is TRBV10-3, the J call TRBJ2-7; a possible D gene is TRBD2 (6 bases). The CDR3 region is CAISAGNKKSYEQYF. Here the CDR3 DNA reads TGTGCCATCAGCGCGGGGAATAAGAAATCCTACGAGCAGTACTTC.